These 18 T cell receptor beta chains share one sample of origin, sequenced in a study of blood T cell repertoires in COVID-19. Clones were sequenced by immunoSEQ multiplex PCR, and TCRdb holds only the in-frame ones, with some missing. The sample comprises around 200,000 clones, around 87% of which are singletons, and 3% to 4.5% rests with the top ten. Sequenced: peripheral blood. The receptors stem from a young man with active or convalescent COVID-19.

The V and J genes are TRBV5-1 and TRBJ2-5, with a tentative D call TRBD2 (6 bases). The CDR3 totals 14 residues. Germline loops: CDR1 SGHRS, CDR2 YFSETQ. V gave up 4 bases and J gave up 1 base, with 11 bases separating them. CDR3 region: CASSRLSGQETQYF. The CDR3 DNA sequence: TGCGCCAGCAGCCGTCTTAGCGGCCAAGAGACCCAGTACTTC.

The J gene is TRBJ1-1, the V gene TRBV7-2; D not resolved. The CDR3 spans 13 residues. Trimming removed 5 bases at V and 8 bases at J, with 15 bases between. Germline CDR1 reads SGHTA; CDR2 reads FQGNSA. Here the CDR3 reads CASSREAFREAFF. CDR3 bases: TGTGCCAGCAGCCGAGAGGCGTTCAGAGAAGCTTTCTTT.

J is TRBJ2-1 and V is TRBV5-6, with 11 bases lining up with TRBD2. The CDR3 sequence is 15 residues long. Germline V lookup: CDR1 SGHDT, CDR2 YYEEEE. J lost 3 bases, V lost 4 bases, and 3 bases had no gene match. The CDR3 sequence is CASSGGTSGYNEQFF. CDR3 nucleotide sequence: TGTGCCAGCAGCGGCGGGACTAGCGGCTACAATGAGCAGTTCTTC.

The rearrangement links TRBV29-1 to TRBJ1-6, with D possibly being TRBD1 (6 bases). This CDR3 region has 14 residues. Per germline, CDR1 SQVTM and CDR2 ANQGSEA. V was trimmed by 6 bases and J by 9 bases, leaving 18 bases between them. Here the CDR3 reads CSVAEQGFGSPLHF. The CDR3 nucleotides are TGCAGCGTGGCAGAACAGGGATTTGGTTCACCCCTCCACTTT.

The rearrangement links TRBV5-1 to TRBJ1-4; D unresolved. The germline V and J ends were trimmed by 1 base and 7 bases, with 14 bases remaining between them. Germline CDR1 is SGHRS and CDR2 is YFSETQ. The CDR3 is 15 amino acids. The CDR3 DNA follows: TGCGCCAGCAGCTTGCGTATGGGAAGCGGTGAAAAACTGTTTTTT. Protein sequence: CASSLRMGSGEKLFF.

The genes are TRBV19 and TRBJ1-5; the D is unclear. Trimming shortened V by 7 bases and J by 2 bases, and 6 bases separated the two germline ends. The CDR3 runs to 12 residues. Germline CDR1 and CDR2: LNHDA and SQIVND (reference sequence). In DNA, the CDR3 is TGTGCCAGTATCCAGGGCAATCAGCCCCAGCATTTT. The encoded protein is CASIQGNQPQHF.

CDR3 sequence (DNA): TGTGCCAGCAGCCTTAGGGGGACAGATACGCAGTATTTT. Its protein is CASSLRGTDTQYF. The rearrangement uses TRBV3-1 (or the pseudogene TRBV3-2) and TRBJ2-3; TRBD1 might be the D (6 bases). The CDR3 extends over 13 amino acids. Germline loops: CDR1 LGHDT, CDR2 YNNKEL (reference sequence). The ends were cut back, 4 bases at V and 3 bases at J, with 8 bases in the middle.

The chain is built from TRBV7-3 and TRBJ2-3; 9 nucleotides match TRBD1. CDR1 and CDR2 (germline): SGHTA, FQGTGA. V trimming: 4 bases; J trimming: 5 bases; junction bases outside the gene matches: 10. The CDR3 is 16 amino acids. CDR3 nucleotides: TGTGCCAGCAGCTCCGCACAGGGGGCGCATAGAGATACGCAGTATTTT. The encoded protein is CASSSAQGAHRDTQYF.

This clone was counted once. The chain carries TRBV28 and TRBJ1-2, with 7 bases fitting TRBD1. The ends lost 6 bases at V and 2 bases at J; junction bases unmatched: 3. CDR1 and CDR2 from the germline V gene are MDHEN and SYDVKM. This CDR3 contains 13 residues. This CDR3 is CASRVTGNYGYTF. Here the CDR3 DNA reads TGTGCCAGCAGGGTGACAGGGAACTATGGCTACACCTTC.

This clone occurred once. The chain employs TRBV19 and TRBJ1-1; possibly TRBD1 for D (5 bases). V lost 0 bases and J lost 12, with 11 bases in between. The CDR3 length is 12 residues. Germline CDR1 is LNHDA and CDR2 is SQIVND (reference sequence). The chain's CDR3 is CASSIDTGIPFF. The CDR3 DNA follows: TGTGCCAGTAGTATAGACACAGGAATTCCTTTCTTT.

This clone appeared a single time. V usage is TRBV24-1 and J usage is TRBJ2-2; D gene uncertain. The CDR3 loop spans 15 amino acids. Germline V gene sequence: CDR1 KGHDR, CDR2 SFDVKD. Trimming left V 2 bases short and J 4 bases short, with 10 bases between. CDR3: CATSDWQRSTGELFF. The CDR3 DNA is TGTGCCACCAGTGATTGGCAGAGGAGCACCGGGGAGCTGTTTTTT.

The chain carries TRBV10-2 and TRBJ1-2; D is perhaps TRBD1 (6 bases). The CDR3 consists of 14 residues. The germline V and J ends were trimmed by 5 bases and 3 bases, with 13 bases remaining between them. Germline V gives CDR1 WSHSY, CDR2 SAAADI. CDR3 in DNA: TGCGCCAGCAGTTGGGGGCCAGGGGACTATGGCTACACCTTC. Amino acid sequence: CASSWGPGDYGYTF.

The chain recombines TRBV4-1 with TRBJ1-2; 7 nucleotides align to TRBD1. V was pared by 1 base and J by 7 bases, with 9 bases of the junction left unmatched. The V gene's germline CDR1 is MGHRA and CDR2 YSYEKL. This CDR3 spans 15 amino acids. The CDR3 DNA is TGCGCCAGCAGCCAAGGACAGGGTTATCCTAGTGGCTACACCTTC. Its translation: CASSQGQGYPSGYTF.

This clone was found a few times. The rearrangement uses TRBV6-5 and TRBJ2-3; the D gene is possibly TRBD1 (6 bases). Germline V gene data show CDR1 as MNHEY and CDR2 as SVGAGI. Trimming took 6 bases from V and 6 from J, leaving 10 bases between them. The CDR3 consists of 12 residues. The CDR3, as DNA: TGTGCCAGCAGCTTACAGGGCGATACGCAGTATTTT. It is translated as CASSLQGDTQYF.

V gene TRBV5-5 combines with J gene TRBJ2-7; unclear D gene. The CDR3 spans 13 residues. The germline V gene encodes CDR1 SGHKS and CDR2 YYEKEE (reference sequence). The V and J ends lost 5 bases and 0 bases respectively, with 9 bases between them. This CDR3 reads CASSSISSYEQYV. DNA of the CDR3: TGTGCCAGCAGTTCCATCAGCTCCTACGAGCAGTACGTC.

This clone was seen once. The J gene is TRBJ1-5, the V gene TRBV28; 8 bases align to TRBD1. The V segment lost 6 bases and the J segment 3 bases; nucleotides outside the gene matches: 7. From germline, CDR1 is MDHEN and CDR2 SYDVKM. This CDR3 spans 15 amino acids. Here the CDR3 DNA reads TGTGCCAGCAGCGGGGGACAGGCCCACAATCAGCCCCAGCATTTT. This gives the protein CASSGGQAHNQPQHF.

The chain combines TRBV29-1 with TRBJ1-5; perhaps TRBD1 as D (6 bases). The CDR3 has 14 amino acids. The germline gives CDR1 SQVTM, CDR2 ANQGSEA. V was pared by 4 bases and J by 1 base, with 11 bases between. Here the CDR3 reads CSVGSGASNQPQHF. In DNA form, the CDR3 reads TGCAGCGTTGGCTCAGGGGCGAGCAATCAGCCCCAGCATTTT.

V usage is TRBV11-3 and J usage is TRBJ1-6, with no clear D. V was shortened by 4 bases and J by 19 bases, with 14 bases between the two germline ends. The CDR3 contains 11 residues. Germline lookup yields CDR1 SGHNT and CDR2 YENEEA. The CDR3 nucleotides read TGTGCCAGCAGCTCCCATCGAGGTGGTCACTTT. Translating gives CASSSHRGGHF.